Below, 31 T cell receptor beta chains from the same sample are listed, as sequenced in a study of identifying expanded T cells in peripheral blood. The table came from immunoSEQ multiplex PCR; TCRdb's copy has only in-frame clones and leaves some out. The data hold around 94,000 clones, with approximately 84% observed a single time. The sample was blood. The receptors here all came from a person aged 18 to 69 in good health.

The chain recombines TRBV19 with TRBJ2-7, with a weak D call TRBD2 (5 bases). Germline CDR1 LNHDA, CDR2 SQIVND (reference sequence). This CDR3 has 14 amino acids. V gave up 3 bases and J gave up 5 bases, with 14 bases separating them. DNA for the CDR3: TGTGCCAGTAGTATTGTTCTAGCATTCGACGAGCAGTACTTC. Translation gives CASSIVLAFDEQYF.

The chain recombines TRBV7-9 with TRBJ2-5, with 7 bases that match TRBD2. Germline V gene sequence: CDR1 SEHNR, CDR2 FQNEAQ (reference sequence). V shed 10 bases, J shed 1 base, and the junction held 9 bases outside the gene matches. CDR3 length: 14 residues. The CDR3 sequence is CATEVAGVQETQYF. CDR3 nucleotide sequence: TGTGCCACGGAAGTGGCGGGGGTCCAAGAGACCCAGTACTTC.

The chain has TRBV5-1 and TRBJ2-7; no clear D gene. This CDR3 is 13 amino acids long. Germline V gives CDR1 SGHRS, CDR2 YFSETQ. V was clipped by 5 bases and J by 3 bases, with 12 bases between them. The CDR3 nucleotides read TGCGCCAGCAGTTATACGTGGGGCTACGAGCAGTACTTC. It translates to CASSYTWGYEQYF.

This rearrangement joins TRBV5-1 to TRBJ2-5; 7 nucleotides line up with TRBD2. With V trimmed by 1 base and J by 9 bases, 12 bases remained unmatched. The CDR3 covers 15 residues. From germline, CDR1 is SGHRS and CDR2 YFSETQ. The CDR3 is CASSLPSGDLGAQYF. As DNA, the CDR3 is TGCGCCAGCAGCTTGCCCAGCGGGGACCTCGGGGCCCAGTACTTC.

V usage is TRBV30 and J usage is TRBJ1-1; possibly TRBD1 for D (6 bases). Trimming shortened V by 0 bases and J by 4 bases, and 9 bases separated the two germline ends. The germline gives CDR1 GTSNPN, CDR2 SVGIG (reference sequence). There are 13 residues in the CDR3. CDR3 region: CAWSVGGFTEAFF. The CDR3 region has the DNA TGTGCCTGGAGTGTAGGGGGTTTCACTGAAGCTTTCTTT.

This clone was detected only once. This chain links TRBV6-5 with TRBJ1-4; D gene unclear. Trimming removed 2 bases from V and 7 bases from J, with 8 bases in between. Germline CDR1 reads MNHEY; CDR2 reads SVGAGI. There are 13 residues in the CDR3. Here the CDR3 reads CASSYRETEKLFF. The CDR3 DNA is TGTGCCAGCAGTTACAGGGAAACTGAAAAACTGTTTTTT.

This clone was detected a few times. This chain connects TRBV18 to TRBJ1-1; D call uncertain. V was cut by 5 bases and J by 4 bases, with 14 bases left in between. The length of the CDR3 is 14 residues. Germline CDR1 is KGHSH and CDR2 is LQKENI. Here the CDR3 DNA reads TGTGCCAGCTCAGAAACTAAGAAGGGCACTGAAGCTTTCTTT. Residues: CASSETKKGTEAFF.

V is TRBV27 and J is TRBJ2-7; maybe TRBD1 (6 bases). Between the trimmed V and J ends, which lost 5 bases and 3 bases, there was a span of 17 bases. The CDR3 has 15 residues. Looked up from germline, CDR1 is MNHEY and CDR2 is SMNVEV (reference sequence). The CDR3 sequence: CASSTTTGPLYEQYF. For the CDR3, the DNA is TGTGCCAGCAGTACCACGACAGGACCCCTCTACGAGCAGTACTTC.

The chain uses TRBV27 and TRBJ1-6, with 9 bases matching TRBD1. V was pared by 5 bases and J by 9 bases, with 14 bases of the junction left unmatched. The CDR3 contains 17 residues. The germline V gene has CDR1 MNHEY and CDR2 SMNVEV (reference sequence). The DNA for the CDR3 is TGTGCCAGCAGTCCAATCACCGGGACAGGGTTGGTTTCACCCCTCCACTTT. Protein product: CASSPITGTGLVSPLHF.

The chain carries TRBV19 and TRBJ2-7, with D possibly being TRBD2 (5 bases). V lost 0 bases and J lost 7, with 16 bases in between. This CDR3 region has 15 residues. Germline lookup yields CDR1 LNHDA and CDR2 SQIVND (reference sequence). CDR3 region: CASSIDQVRGKEQYF. CDR3 nucleotide sequence: TGTGCCAGTAGTATAGATCAAGTTCGGGGTAAGGAGCAGTACTTC.

Note on this clone: Other DNA sequences of this sample code for an identical CDR3. The genes are TRBV7-9 and TRBJ1-5; D gene uncertain. V gave up 1 base and J gave up 2 bases, with 0 bases separating them. The length of the CDR3 is 12 residues. Germline assignment: CDR1 SEHNR and CDR2 FQNEAQ (reference sequence). Here the CDR3 reads CASSLGNQPQHF. The CDR3 DNA sequence: TGTGCCAGCAGCTTAGGCAATCAGCCCCAGCATTTT.

The chain links TRBV7-9 to TRBJ1-2; the D gene is possibly TRBD1 (5 bases). CDR3 size: 14 residues. Germline-derived CDR1 and CDR2 are SEHNR and FQNEAQ (reference sequence). Trimming cost V 3 bases and J 0 bases, with 8 bases left between them. The DNA for the CDR3 is TGTGCCAGCAGCTTCAGGGATACTAACTATGGCTACACCTTC. It translates to CASSFRDTNYGYTF.

The genes are TRBV7-3 and TRBJ2-1, with 7 bases that match TRBD2. The CDR3 has 15 amino acids. The V gene's germline CDR1 is SGHTA and CDR2 FQGTGA. V lost 5 bases to trimming and J lost 7 bases; unmatched junction nucleotides: 11. The CDR3 region is CASSPTGGIVNEQFF. In DNA, the CDR3 is TGTGCCAGCAGCCCCACGGGGGGTATCGTAAATGAGCAGTTCTTC.

This clone was recorded once. The chain couples TRBV11-2 to TRBJ1-4; no reliable D call. The ends were cut back, 5 bases at V and 4 bases at J, with 17 bases in the middle. In germline, CDR1 is SGHAT, CDR2 FQNNGV. The CDR3 sequence is 16 residues long. CDR3 region: CASSPPPWTDNEKLFF. CDR3 in DNA: TGTGCCAGCAGCCCACCTCCTTGGACGGATAATGAAAAACTGTTTTTT.

The V call is TRBV2, the J call TRBJ1-1; D not resolved. The V gene's germline CDR1 is SNHLY and CDR2 FYNNEI. CDR3 length equals 13 residues. The germline V and J ends were trimmed by 6 bases and 0 bases, with 8 bases remaining between them. CDR3 sequence (DNA): TGTGCCAGCAGAGATGACATGAACACTGAAGCTTTCTTT. It translates to CASRDDMNTEAFF.

The V and J genes are TRBV9 and TRBJ2-3; D gene ambiguous. This CDR3 is built from 14 residues. Germline assignment: CDR1 SGDLS and CDR2 YYNGEE. The ends were cut back, 4 bases at V and 4 bases at J, with 13 bases in the middle. This CDR3 is CASSTAASSDTQYF. The CDR3 nucleotides are TGTGCCAGCAGCACCGCCGCAAGTTCAGATACGCAGTATTTT.

The chain carries TRBV2 and TRBJ2-1; D gene uncertain. The CDR3 runs to 13 residues. CDR1 and CDR2 (germline): SNHLY, FYNNEI. With 4 bases removed from V and 4 bases from J, the gap between germline ends came to 8 bases. The CDR3 sequence: CASSVEGYNEQFF. The CDR3, as DNA: TGTGCCAGCAGTGTGGAAGGATACAATGAGCAGTTCTTC.

A remark on this clone: The same CDR3 also results from other DNA sequences found in this sample. The chain has TRBV14 and TRBJ1-1, with D unclear. Deletions cut 4 bases from V and 6 bases from J, with 12 bases between. CDR1 SGHDN and CDR2 FVKESK come from the germline V gene. The CDR3 has 13 residues. CDR3 residues: CASSRWYAAEAFF. The CDR3 region has the DNA TGTGCCAGCAGCCGTTGGTACGCGGCTGAAGCTTTCTTT.

The chain couples TRBV5-1 to TRBJ1-6; TRBD1 is a possible D gene (5 bases). Trimming stripped 0 bases from V and 9 bases from J, with 10 bases between. Looked up from germline, CDR1 is SGHRS and CDR2 is YFSETQ. The CDR3 spans 14 residues. CDR3 nucleotide sequence: TGCGCCAGCAGCTTGGTGGGGGATGGTTCACCCCTCCACTTT. Encoded protein: CASSLVGDGSPLHF. The full variable domain, completed using reference TRBV5-1 and TRBJ1-6, is KAGVTQTPRYLIKTRGQQVTLSCSPISGHRSVSWYQQTPGQGLQFLFEYFSETQRNKGNFPGRFSGRQFSNSRSEMNVSTLELGDSALYLCASSLVGDGSPLHFGNGTRLTVT.

The CDR3 sequence is CASSLDGRSNTEAFF. The CDR3 nucleotides read TGCGCCAGCAGCTTGGATGGCAGGAGCAACACTGAAGCTTTCTTT. The chain joins TRBV5-1 to TRBJ1-1; D remains unclear. The germline CDR1 and CDR2 sequences are SGHRS and YFSETQ. The ends were cut back, 0 bases at V and 2 bases at J, with 11 bases in the middle. CDR3 length: 15 residues.

This clone was seen only a few times. The chain joins TRBV29-1 to TRBJ1-1, with D maybe TRBD1 (6 bases). The CDR3 contains 12 residues. CDR1 and CDR2 (germline): SQVTM, ANQGSEA. The V end was cut by 6 bases, the J end by 5 bases, with 13 bases between. The CDR3 DNA reads as TGCAGCGTCGGACAGCTCAGGACTGAAGCTTTCTTT. This codes for CSVGQLRTEAFF.

This chain connects TRBV7-2 to TRBJ1-2; unclear D gene. The CDR3 contains 12 residues. Trimming pared 3 bases from V and 6 bases from J, leaving 8 bases between. CDR1 and CDR2 (germline): SGHTA, FQGNSA. In nucleotides, the CDR3 is TGTGCCAGCAGCTTTCCTGTCGATGGCTACACCTTC. It encodes CASSFPVDGYTF.

This sequence joins TRBV29-1 and TRBJ1-1; D is perhaps TRBD1 (5 bases). The germline V gene encodes CDR1 SQVTM and CDR2 ANQGSEA. The ends were cut back, 8 bases at V and 2 bases at J, with 15 bases in the middle. The CDR3 loop spans 13 amino acids. Here the CDR3 DNA reads TGCAGCACAACTCAGGGAGATAACACTGAAGCTTTCTTT. Residues: CSTTQGDNTEAFF.

The chain employs TRBV6-5 and TRBJ2-5, with 7 bases lining up with TRBD1. The CDR3 loop spans 16 amino acids. V was clipped by 0 bases and J by 2 bases; unmatched bases: 6. From germline, CDR1 is MNHEY and CDR2 SVGAGI. CDR3 in amino acids: CASSYSTQGYQETQYF. The CDR3 DNA is TGTGCCAGCAGTTACTCGACACAGGGGTATCAAGAGACCCAGTACTTC.

The rearrangement links TRBV14 to TRBJ2-4; the D call may be TRBD1 or TRBD2 (5 bases each). V was shortened by 4 bases and J by 6 bases, with 10 bases between the two germline ends. The CDR3 length is 13 residues. Germline lookup yields CDR1 SGHDN and CDR2 FVKESK. The CDR3 here is CASSPVGVNIQYF. CDR3 DNA sequence: TGTGCCAGCAGCCCGGTGGGGGTAAACATTCAGTACTTC.

The chain links TRBV27 to TRBJ2-4; D gene uncertain. This CDR3 is built from 15 residues. V dropped 0 bases and J dropped 0 bases, with 6 bases sitting between them. CDR1 and CDR2 (germline): MNHEY, SMNVEV (reference sequence). The CDR3 loop is CASSLSGLAKNIQYF. Here the CDR3 DNA reads TGTGCCAGCAGTTTATCGGGTTTAGCCAAAAACATTCAGTACTTC.

This clone is a singleton in its sample. The chain joins TRBV5-1 to TRBJ1-1, with TRBD1 as a possible D gene (5 bases). Germline assignment: CDR1 SGHRS and CDR2 YFSETQ. Trimming took off 1 base at V and 1 base at J, with 11 bases between the two ends. CDR3 length: 15 residues. CDR3 coding DNA: TGCGCCAGCAGCTTGCGATTCGGGGGGAACACTGAAGCTTTCTTT. It specifies CASSLRFGGNTEAFF.

The V call is TRBV4-1, the J call TRBJ2-6; D tentatively reads TRBD1 or TRBD2 (5 bases each). This CDR3 contains 20 residues. Trimming shortened V by 1 base and J by 4 bases, and 23 bases separated the two germline ends. Germline V lookup: CDR1 MGHRA, CDR2 YSYEKL. The CDR3 DNA sequence: TGCGCCAGCAGCCAAGGTCGGGGCGCAGGTCCTGTGGAGGGGGCCAACGTCCTGACTTTC. Amino acids: CASSQGRGAGPVEGANVLTF.

This chain links TRBV6-5 with TRBJ2-5, with TRBD1 matching 8 bases. The end of the DNA is better explained by TRBJ2-7, so the J call may be wrong. CDR3 length: 16 amino acids. Germline values: CDR1 MNHEY, CDR2 SVGAGI. The CDR3 here is CASSYSGRNRGYEQYF. CDR3 in DNA: TGTGCCAGCAGTTACTCCGGAAGAAACAGGGGGTACGAGCAGTACTTC.

The chain recombines TRBV29-1 with TRBJ2-1; D perhaps matches TRBD2 (7 bases). Germline CDR1 SQVTM, CDR2 ANQGSEA. Between the trimmed V and J ends, which lost 5 bases and 5 bases, there was a span of 10 bases. The CDR3 is 12 amino acids. The CDR3 region is CSVREGDNEQFF. The CDR3 DNA reads as TGCAGCGTTAGGGAGGGGGACAATGAGCAGTTCTTC.

The gene calls are TRBV19 and TRBJ2-1; TRBD2 matches 13 bases. V gave up 4 bases and J gave up 7 bases; unmatched junction bases: 16. Germline CDR1 is LNHDA and CDR2 is SQIVND (reference sequence). The CDR3 totals 19 residues. In nucleotides, the CDR3 is TGTGCCAGTAGTACGCCCCGTCGTTTCACGGGACTAGCGGGGAATGAGCAGTTCTTC. Translating gives CASSTPRRFTGLAGNEQFF.